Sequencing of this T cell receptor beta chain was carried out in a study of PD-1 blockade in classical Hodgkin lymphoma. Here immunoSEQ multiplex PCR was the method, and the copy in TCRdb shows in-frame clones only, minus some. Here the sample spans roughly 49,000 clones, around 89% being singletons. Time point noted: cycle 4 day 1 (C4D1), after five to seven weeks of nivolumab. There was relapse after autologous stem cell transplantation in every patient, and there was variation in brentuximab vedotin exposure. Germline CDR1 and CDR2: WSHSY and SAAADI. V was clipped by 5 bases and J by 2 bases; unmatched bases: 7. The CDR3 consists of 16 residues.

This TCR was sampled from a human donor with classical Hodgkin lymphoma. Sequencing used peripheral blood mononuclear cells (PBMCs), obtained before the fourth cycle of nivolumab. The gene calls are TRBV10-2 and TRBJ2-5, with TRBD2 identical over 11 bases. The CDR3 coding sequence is TGCGCCAGCAGTACTATTAGCGGGAGGGGACAAGAGACCCAGTACTTC. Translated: CASSTISGRGQETQYF.